The clone carrying this T cell receptor beta chain was detected only a few times. Trimming pared 4 bases from V and 6 bases from J, leaving 17 bases between. CDR1 SGHKS and CDR2 YYEKEE come from the germline V gene (reference sequence). This CDR3 contains 14 residues. The authors' processing: Reference gene primer amplification gave nucleated cell count estimates. The data were produced by immunoSEQ multiplex PCR, yet TCRdb's version contains in-frame clones alone and is incomplete. That table gives V, J and clone size, and the DNA gave D and trimming. The table records roughly 100,000 clones, approximately 82% of them present only once. The entry originates in a study of blood T cell repertoires in COVID-19. Study as a whole: The study drew acute and convalescent COVID-19 samples from the United States, Italy and Spain. In each case, the material was cDNA or gDNA derived from T cells, B-cell-depleted T cells, or PBMCs.

V is TRBV5-5 and J is TRBJ2-7; TRBD2 might be the D (5 bases). The sequenced sample consisted of peripheral blood. The sequence was collected from a woman of 80 years or more with acute or convalescent COVID-19. For the CDR3, the DNA is TGTGCCAGCAGCATCCGGACGGCGGGCGGCGAGCAGTACTTC. The encoded protein is CASSIRTAGGEQYF.